These 6 T cell receptor beta chains share one sample of origin, sequenced in a study of blood T cell repertoires in COVID-19. Assay: immunoSEQ multiplex PCR; the TCRdb copy retains only in-frame clones and omits some. The sample has about 390,000 clones; more than 75% are singletons. Sequenced input: PBMCs or T cells enriched from blood (not recorded which). The receptor set was obtained from a woman aged 50 to 60 who had recovered from COVID-19.

The genes are TRBV7-6 and TRBJ1-1, with D possibly being TRBD1 (6 bases). Trimming cost V 0 bases and J 10 bases, with 21 bases left between them. CDR3 length equals 16 residues. Germline CDR1 is SGHVS and CDR2 is FNYEAQ. The chain's CDR3 is CASSLAGGLGAQGAFF. CDR3 DNA: TGTGCCAGCAGCTTAGCGGGGGGGCTGGGGGCACAAGGAGCTTTCTTT.

This clone was picked up one time. The chain has TRBV28 and TRBJ1-1; D is perhaps TRBD1 (5 bases). CDR3 length equals 13 residues. Between the trimmed V and J ends, which lost 4 bases and 4 bases, there was a span of 10 bases. CDR1 and CDR2 from the germline V gene are MDHEN and SYDVKM. Written as DNA, the CDR3 is TGTGCCAGCAGTTACAGGCGAGGCACTGAAGCTTTCTTT. As protein: CASSYRRGTEAFF.

In regard to this clone: The same CDR3 is also encoded by other DNA sequences in this sample. The CDR3 sequence is CAWSVGGGGPNYGYTF. The CDR3 DNA reads as TGTGCCTGGAGTGTAGGTGGCGGGGGCCCTAACTATGGCTACACCTTC. J is TRBJ1-2 and V is TRBV30; TRBD1 might be the D (6 bases). Per germline, CDR1 GTSNPN and CDR2 SVGIG (reference sequence). The CDR3 contains 16 residues. Trimming took off 0 bases at V and 0 bases at J, with 14 bases between the two ends.

The rearrangement joins TRBV19 to TRBJ1-4, with D maybe TRBD1 (5 bases). The CDR3 is made up of 14 amino acids. Germline V gives CDR1 LNHDA, CDR2 SQIVND (reference sequence). V was cut by 7 bases and J by 5 bases, with 14 bases left in between. The CDR3 sequence: CASKQGTLNEKLFF. The CDR3 DNA follows: TGTGCCAGTAAGCAGGGTACTCTGAATGAAAAACTGTTTTTT.

The rearrangement uses TRBV28 and TRBJ2-2; 11 nucleotides line up with TRBD1. The germline gives CDR1 MDHEN, CDR2 SYDVKM. The CDR3 sequence is 17 residues long. The junction had 8 bases not matched to a gene; V was cut back by 8 bases and J by 0 bases. CDR3 region: CASGTGGYYANTGELFF. CDR3 bases: TGTGCCAGCGGGACAGGGGGATACTACGCGAACACCGGGGAGCTGTTTTTT.

This clone was seen a single time. This chain connects TRBV4-3 to TRBJ1-2, with a possible D match to TRBD1 (5 bases). V lost 2 bases, J lost 6 bases, and 10 bases lay in between. Germline V CDR1 and CDR2: LGHNA, YSLEER. The CDR3 sequence is 13 residues long. CDR3 sequence reads: CASSQLTQDGYTF. The CDR3 DNA reads as TGCGCCAGCAGCCAACTCACACAGGATGGCTACACCTTC.